Following are 23 T cell receptor beta chains from one sample sequenced in a study of T cells in Graves' hyperthyroidism and ophthalmopathy (dated by TCRdb to about 2019). Libraries were prepared through multiplex PCR. For sequencing, an Illumina HiSeq 2000 was employed. Amplification of TCR beta CDR3 regions was carried out from RNA transcripts. A first-round RT-PCR of the TCR CDR3 used the HTBI primer set with the Qiagen OneStep RT-PCR kit. Starting from the raw public reads, TCRdb applied fastp trimming at Q25, assembled clones with MiXCR and retained in-frame beta chains. Rows matching on CDR3 protein sequence are summarized as one entry with the most common DNA and genes. The sample has more than 95,000 distinct CDR3 sequences on record, 47% of them singletons. About 25% of the sample lies in the top ten. The specimen was blood. These receptors were obtained from a man aged 40-49 years with Graves' hyperthyroidism.

This clonotype was observed at least ten times. The DNA of the CDR3 is TGCAGTGCTAGACAGGGTCTCTACGAGCAGTACTTC. Amino acid sequence: CSARQGLYEQYF. The chain has TRBV20-1 and TRBJ2-7; tentatively, D is TRBD1 (5 bases). Germline lookup yields CDR1 DFQATT and CDR2 SNEGSKA (reference sequence). The CDR3 consists of 12 residues. V was pared by 2 bases and J by 3 bases, with 8 bases between.

The genes are TRBV2 and TRBJ2-5; 8 bases are shared with TRBD2. Germline lookup yields CDR1 SNHLY and CDR2 FYNNEI. The CDR3 has 17 residues. Trimming took 4 bases from V and 2 from J; bases not matched to a gene: 12. CDR3 region: CASSGEGSAGGQETQYF. For the CDR3, the DNA is TGTGCCAGCAGTGGAGAGGGTAGCGCGGGAGGACAAGAGACCCAGTACTTC.

This clonotype came up many times. One end of the junction fails to match germline, which may point to a read error. This chain joins TRBV12-3 or TRBV12-4 and TRBJ2-3; perhaps D is TRBD1 or TRBD2 (5 bases each). This CDR3 is built from 14 residues. The CDR3 here is CASRLSGLRDTQYF. The CDR3 region has the DNA TGTGCCAGCCGTTTGTCGGGGCTAAGAGATACGCAGTATTTT.

The genes are TRBV10-3 and TRBJ2-2; weak D call: TRBD2 (6 bases). This CDR3 region has 13 residues. V gave up 4 bases and J gave up 7 bases, with 10 bases separating them. Germline V gene data show CDR1 as ENHRY and CDR2 as SYGVKD. The CDR3 bases are TGTGCCATCAGTGTGGGAGGTAGCGGGGAGCTGTTTTTT. This sequence encodes CAISVGGSGELFF.

This clonotype was counted ten times or more. J is TRBJ2-2 and V is TRBV4-3; tentatively, D is TRBD1 (6 bases). Trimming removed 6 bases from V and 7 bases from J, with 12 bases in between. The CDR3 loop spans 13 amino acids. From germline, CDR1 is LGHNA and CDR2 YSLEER. CDR3 region: CASRPQGGGELFF. The CDR3 DNA follows: TGCGCCAGCAGACCACAAGGGGGCGGGGAGCTGTTTTTT.

About this clonotype: A read error may be the cause here, since a much bigger clone is one base away. The CDR3 DNA sequence: TGTGCCAGCAGCCAAGATTACGAGCAGTACTTC. Residues: CASSQDYEQYF. The chain uses TRBV3-1 and TRBJ2-7, with D uncertain. The CDR3 has 11 amino acids. V was clipped by 0 bases and J by 4 bases, with 1 base between them. Germline V gene lookup returns CDR1 LGHDT and CDR2 YNNKEL (reference sequence).

DNA of the CDR3: TGTGCCACCAGCAGATCGGGACAGGGCTCCTACGAGCAGTACTTC. This gives the protein CATSRSGQGSYEQYF. This chain links TRBV15 with TRBJ2-7, with 9 bases aligning to TRBD1. The V and J ends lost 2 bases and 0 bases, in that order; junction bases with no gene match: 2. CDR3 size: 15 residues. The germline V gene encodes CDR1 LNHNV and CDR2 YYDKDF (reference sequence).

This clonotype was seen many times. The gene calls are TRBV7-9 and TRBJ1-5; TRBD1 might be the D (6 bases). The CDR3 runs 14 residues. Germline values: CDR1 SEHNR, CDR2 FQNEAQ (reference sequence). The V end lost 2 bases, the J end lost 1 base, and 6 bases lay between the germline ends. The CDR3 region has the DNA TGTGCCAGCAGCTTAAGGGGGAGCAATCAGCCCCAGCATTTT. Its protein is CASSLRGSNQPQHF.

There are a few counts of this clonotype. An end of the junction differs from the germline gene, which may be a read error. The J gene is TRBJ2-2, the V gene TRBV29-1; D could derive from TRBD1 or TRBD2 (5 bases each). The CDR3 runs 9 residues. Germline V gene data show CDR1 as SQVTM and CDR2 as ANQGSEA. Here the CDR3 reads CSVEEEGWF. CDR3 in DNA: TGCAGCGTTGAAGAAGAGGGGTGGTTT.

In its sample, this clonotype was seen many times. The chain uses TRBV11-3 and TRBJ2-1; TRBD2 might be the D (5 bases). There are 16 residues in the CDR3. The germline CDR1 and CDR2 sequences are SGHNT and YENEEA. Trimming cost V 1 base and J 9 bases, with 19 bases left between them. CDR3 in DNA: TGTGCCAGCAGCTTAGCTGGCTTAACTAGTTCCACTGAGCAGTTCTTC. Its translation is CASSLAGLTSSTEQFF.

This clonotype was recorded at least ten times. The V gene is TRBV6-2 or TRBV6-3, the J gene TRBJ2-6, with D perhaps being TRBD1 or TRBD2 (5 bases each). Germline CDR1 is MNHEY and CDR2 is SVGEGT. V lost 6 bases to trimming and J lost 2 bases, with 11 bases between them. The CDR3 extends over 15 amino acids. The CDR3 protein is CASSYGATGANVLTF. The DNA for the CDR3 is TGTGCCAGCAGCTACGGGGCGACTGGGGCCAACGTCCTGACTTTC.

This clonotype was counted at least ten times. This chain uses TRBV19 with TRBJ1-1; D may be TRBD1 (5 bases). CDR3 size: 13 residues. From germline, CDR1 is LNHDA and CDR2 SQIVND (reference sequence). Trimming removed 5 bases from V and 4 bases from J, with 11 bases in between. CDR3 in DNA: TGTGCCAGTAGTGGGGGACTAGCCACTGAAGCTTTCTTT. It yields the protein CASSGGLATEAFF.

This clonotype has ten or more counts. The chain recombines TRBV7-2 with TRBJ2-3; 13 bases agree with TRBD2. The CDR3 loop spans 17 amino acids. V lost 5 bases and J lost 6; bases outside the gene matches: 11. The germline V gene encodes CDR1 SGHTA and CDR2 FQGNSA. CDR3 bases: TGTGCCAGCAGCCTAACCGGGACTAGCGGGAAGGGGGATACGCAGTATTTT. Its translation is CASSLTGTSGKGDTQYF.

The rearrangement uses TRBV7-9 and TRBJ1-4; TRBD1 is a possible D gene (6 bases). This CDR3 has 12 residues. Trimming cost V 3 bases and J 7 bases, with 6 bases left between them. Looked up from germline, CDR1 is SEHNR and CDR2 is FQNEAQ (reference sequence). DNA of the CDR3: TGTGCCAGCAGCTTGGACAGTGAAAAACTGTTTTTT. Residues: CASSLDSEKLFF.

This clonotype has at least ten counts. This chain uses TRBV5-1 with TRBJ2-1; TRBD2 aligns across 9 bases. Germline trimming cut 3 bases from V and 7 bases from J; bases unmatched to any gene: 5. Germline V gene data show CDR1 as SGHRS and CDR2 as YFSETQ. The CDR3 runs 14 residues. CDR3 in DNA: TGCGCCAGCAGCTCTGGCGGGAGGGATAATGAGCAGTTCTTC. Translation: CASSSGGRDNEQFF. The full variable domain, completed using reference TRBV5-1 and TRBJ2-1, is KAGVTQTPRYLIKTRGQQVTLSCSPISGHRSVSWYQQTPGQGLQFLFEYFSETQRNKGNFPGRFSGRQFSNSRSEMNVSTLELGDSALYLCASSSGGRDNEQFFGPGTRLTVL.

This clonotype has at least ten counts. The V and J genes are TRBV29-1 and TRBJ2-7, with D uncertain. Trimming removed 1 base at V and 4 bases at J, with 8 bases between. The CDR3 has 12 residues. The germline CDR1 and CDR2 sequences are SQVTM and ANQGSEA. The CDR3 DNA reads TGCAGCGTTGAAGTTTCCAGATACGAGCAGTACTTC. Protein sequence: CSVEVSRYEQYF.

The gene calls are TRBV2 and TRBJ2-7; D possibly corresponds to TRBD1 (6 bases). The CDR3 totals 14 residues. V lost 3 bases and J lost 3, with 12 bases in between. Germline CDR1 is SNHLY and CDR2 is FYNNEI. In nucleotides, the CDR3 is TGTGCCAGCAGTGATGAGGGGGACGGCTACGAGCAGTACTTC. Protein product: CASSDEGDGYEQYF.

With respect to this clonotype: The junction departs from germline at one end; a sequencing error may be responsible. V and J are TRBV6-5 and TRBJ2-3; 7 positions agree with TRBD1. CDR1 and CDR2 from the germline V gene are MNHEY and SVGAGI. This CDR3 comprises 11 residues. The CDR3 reads CVSWDRVTQYF. As DNA, the CDR3 is TGTGTCAGCTGGGACAGAGTCACGCAGTATTTT.

The table lists this clonotype with many counts. The gene calls are TRBV6-6 and TRBJ2-7; 12 bases are a match to TRBD1. V dropped 5 bases and J dropped 4; count of bases not matched to a gene: 6. CDR1 MNHNY and CDR2 SVGAGI come from the germline V gene (reference sequence). This CDR3 is 15 amino acids long. The CDR3 DNA reads TGTGCCAGCAGTATGGGGACAGGGGGCAAGTACGAGCAGTACTTC. This translates into CASSMGTGGKYEQYF.

This clonotype showed up many times. The genes are TRBV29-1 and TRBJ1-1, with no clear D. V lost 2 bases and J lost 4, with 5 bases in between. The CDR3 is 11 residues long. From germline, CDR1 is SQVTM and CDR2 ANQGSEA. CDR3 residues: CSVELFTEAFF. The CDR3, as DNA: TGCAGCGTTGAACTCTTCACTGAAGCTTTCTTT. The full variable domain, its missing parts supplied by reference TRBV29-1 and TRBJ1-1, is SAVISQKPSRDICQRGTSLTIQCQVDSQVTMMFWYRQQPGQSLTLIATANQGSEATYESGFVIDKFPISRPNLTFSTLTVSNMSPEDSSIYLCSVELFTEAFFGQGTRLTVV.

This clonotype was observed many times. This chain links TRBV14 with TRBJ1-6, with D maybe TRBD1 (5 bases). The CDR3 loop spans 18 amino acids. V shed 3 bases and J shed 10 bases, with 25 bases lying between them. The germline CDR1 and CDR2 sequences are SGHDN and FVKESK. This CDR3 reads CASSHAPFWGPGESPLHF. CDR3 DNA sequence: TGTGCCAGCAGCCACGCGCCTTTCTGGGGCCCTGGCGAGTCACCCCTCCACTTT.

J is TRBJ2-5 and V is TRBV5-5; possibly TRBD1 or TRBD2 for D (6 bases each). Germline assignment: CDR1 SGHKS and CDR2 YYEKEE (reference sequence). The CDR3 runs 14 residues. The ends were cut back, 4 bases at V and 7 bases at J, with 17 bases in the middle. CDR3 in DNA: TGTGCCAGCAGCACCCAGGTCGGGGGCTCGACCCAGTACTTC. It is translated as CASSTQVGGSTQYF.

In this sample, this clonotype turned up many times. The chain recombines TRBV2 with TRBJ2-1; the match to TRBD2 covers 8 bases. The J segment lost 10 bases and the V segment lost 8 bases, leaving 7 bases of the junction unmatched. The CDR3 has 12 residues. The germline gives CDR1 SNHLY, CDR2 FYNNEI. CDR3 loop: CASSGTSREQFF. The CDR3 nucleotides read TGTGCCAGCTCCGGGACTAGTCGGGAGCAGTTCTTC.